This T cell receptor (beta chain) was profiled in a study of T cells in Graves' hyperthyroidism and ophthalmopathy. The study, taken as a whole, reports: Blood also contained most expanded thyroid clonotypes above 0.001. Ophthalmopathy got predicted by the model a median approximately 6 months before its onset.

The sample holds many counts of this clonotype. Antigen specificity is unknown. Using RNA transcripts as the source, TCR beta CDR3 regions were amplified. First-round RT-PCR of the TCR CDR3 relied on the HTBI primer set. TCRdb analysed the multiplex PCR reads with MiXCR anew, one entry per CDR3 protein. Of fewer than 650,000 distinct CDR3 sequences detected, approximately 15% appear once; the ten largest clones hold roughly 7.7%. Germline V gene sequence: CDR1 MNHEY, CDR2 SMNVEV (reference sequence). The ends were cut back, 3 bases at V and 11 bases at J, with 8 bases in the middle. This CDR3 is built from 12 residues.

The source of this sequence is a young woman with Graves' ophthalmopathy. Input material: blood. This sequence joins TRBV27 and TRBJ1-6, with D tentatively TRBD1 (5 bases). The CDR3 DNA is TGTGCCAGCAGTTTCTCGACAGCACCCCTCCACTTT. This translates into CASSFSTAPLHF.